These T cell receptor beta chains were read from a single sample in a study of blood T cell repertoires in COVID-19. Some clones are missing from TCRdb's copy, which holds only in-frame ones; the method was immunoSEQ multiplex PCR. Of a few hundred thousand clones in the sample, roughly 90% were seen once. Specimen: PBMCs or T cells enriched from blood (not recorded which). The receptors were gathered from a woman aged 25 to 45 who had recovered from COVID-19. CDR3s include the opening cysteine and the closing phenylalanine or tryptophan. A D gene is named only where the DNA matches it firmly. Rows may omit the clone size; those that give it use once, few, many or a size class.

TRBV30	14	-	TRBJ2-2	few	CAWSVTTRGGELFF	TGTGCCTGGAGTGTGACGACGCGGGGCGGGGAGCTGTTTTTT
TRBV11-3	14	TRBD1	TRBJ2-7	-	CASSFAGGSYEQYF	TGTGCCAGCAGCTTCGCAGGGGGCTCCTACGAGCAGTACTTC
TRBV7-8	14	-	TRBJ1-5	-	CASSFRASNQPQHF	TGTGCCAGCAGCTTCAGGGCCAGCAATCAGCCCCAGCATTTT
TRBV24-1	17	TRBD2	TRBJ2-3	-	CATSDPGLAGGTDTQYF	TGTGCCACCAGTGATCCGGGACTAGCGGGAGGCACAGATACGCAGTATTTT
TRBV5-8	15	-	TRBJ1-5	-	CASLQRVGGNQPQHF	TGTGCCAGCCTGCAGAGGGTTGGCGGCAATCAGCCCCAGCATTTT
TRBV11-2	14	TRBD1	TRBJ1-2	-	CASSFGTGDYGYTF	TGTGCCAGCAGTTTCGGGACAGGCGACTATGGCTACACCTTC
TRBV18	15	TRBD2	TRBJ2-3	-	CASSPGTSGTDTQYF	TGTGCCAGCTCACCAGGGACTAGCGGCACAGATACGCAGTATTTT
TRBV19	15	-	TRBJ2-1	-	CASSIQGSTYNEQFF	TGTGCCAGTAGTATCCAGGGATCAACCTACAATGAGCAGTTCTTC
TRBV30	10	-	TRBJ2-1	-	CLNSYNEQFF	TGTCTAAACTCCTACAATGAGCAGTTCTTC
TRBV3-1/TRBV3-2	13	TRBD1	TRBJ2-7	many	CASSRGQGNEQYF	TGTGCCAGCAGCCGGGGACAGGGGAACGAGCAGTACTTC
TRBV6-5	14	TRBD1	TRBJ1-4	-	CASSYGGQPEKLFF	TGTGCCAGCAGTTACGGGGGACAGCCTGAAAAACTGTTTTTT
TRBV5-5	17	-	TRBJ2-7	-	CASSQTWEPSIFYEQYF	TGTGCCAGCAGCCAAACCTGGGAGCCCAGTATTTTCTACGAGCAGTACTTC
TRBV4-1	17	TRBD1	TRBJ1-5	-	CASSQALMGQRYQPQHF	TGCGCCAGCAGCCAAGCACTGATGGGACAGAGGTATCAGCCCCAGCATTTT
TRBV5-1	16	TRBD2	TRBJ2-1	-	CASSYNGLAGGDEQFF	TGCGCCAGCAGTTACAACGGACTAGCGGGGGGCGATGAGCAGTTCTTC
TRBV19	15	-	TRBJ1-5	-	CASKEPSDTHQPQHF	TGTGCCAGTAAAGAGCCCTCAGACACTCATCAGCCCCAGCATTTT
TRBV4-3	14	TRBD1	TRBJ2-1	-	CASSHGQGGYEQFF	TGCGCCAGCAGCCACGGACAGGGGGGGTATGAGCAGTTCTTC
TRBV12-5	15	-	TRBJ1-1	-	CASAPRGRRGTEAFF	TGTGCTAGTGCCCCCCGCGGGCGCCGGGGAACTGAAGCTTTCTTT
TRBV5-1	14	-	TRBJ2-1	few	CASSPWTGDNEQFF	TGCGCCAGCAGCCCATGGACTGGTGACAATGAGCAGTTCTTC
TRBV30	14	TRBD1	TRBJ1-5	-	CAWDTGAINQPQHF	TGTGCCTGGGATACAGGGGCCATCAATCAGCCCCAGCATTTT
TRBV28	15	-	TRBJ1-6	-	CASSSGSGGNSPLHF	TGTGCCAGCAGCTCCGGGTCGGGAGGGAACTCACCCCTCCACTTT
TRBV7-8	16	TRBD2	TRBJ2-1	once	CASSLEERGGRFEQFF	TGTGCCAGCAGCTTAGAGGAGCGGGGGGGACGTTTTGAGCAGTTCTTC
TRBV9	16	-	TRBJ1-4	-	CASSLGRGSGSEKLFF	TGTGCCAGCAGCTTAGGACGGGGATCGGGGAGTGAAAAACTGTTTTTT
TRBV19	14	-	TRBJ1-5	-	CASSIWREDQPQHF	TGTGCCAGTAGTATCTGGAGGGAGGATCAGCCCCAGCATTTT
TRBV4-1	15	-	TRBJ2-5	-	CASSQERYGEETQYF	TGCGCCAGCAGCCAAGAGAGGTACGGGGAAGAGACCCAGTACTTC
TRBV7-9	13	-	TRBJ2-7	-	CASSLAGAYEQYF	TGTGCCAGCAGCTTGGCAGGGGCCTACGAGCAGTACTTC
TRBV5-6	16	-	TRBJ2-3	-	CASSTRTYRVADTQYF	TGTGCCAGCAGCACCCGGACGTACAGGGTGGCAGATACGCAGTATTTT
TRBV18	18	TRBD1	TRBJ2-7	-	CASSPSSQETGVRYEQYF	TGTGCCAGCTCACCATCTTCTCAAGAGACAGGGGTTCGGTACGAGCAGTACTTC
TRBV19	12	TRBD2	TRBJ2-4	-	CASSAGGNIQYF	TGTGCCAGCAGTGCGGGGGGAAACATTCAGTACTTC
TRBV5-4	13	TRBD1	TRBJ2-7	-	CASGTEPNREQYF	TGTGCCAGCGGGACAGAACCCAATAGAGAGCAGTACTTC
TRBV10-1	16	TRBD1	TRBJ2-2	-	CASSEDRGYGTGELFF	TGCGCCAGCAGTGAGGACAGGGGGTATGGCACCGGGGAGCTGTTTTTT
TRBV7-2	14	-	TRBJ1-4	-	CASSLGGHGEKLFF	TGTGCCAGCAGCTTAGGGGGGCACGGTGAAAAACTGTTTTTT
TRBV5-4	14	TRBD2	TRBJ2-7	-	CASSLRGGSYEQYF	TGTGCCAGCAGCTTACGGGGGGGATCCTACGAGCAGTACTTC
TRBV2	13	-	TRBJ1-2	few	CASRETVLYGYTF	TGTGCCAGCAGGGAGACGGTGCTCTATGGCTACACCTTC
TRBV28	19	TRBD1	TRBJ1-5	few	CASSPPGLTGASSNQPQHF	TGTGCCAGCAGCCCCCCCGGCCTTACAGGGGCCTCTAGCAATCAGCCCCAGCATTTT
TRBV20-1	11	-	TRBJ2-7	few	CSARRGREQYF	TGCAGTGCTAGAAGGGGTCGCGAGCAGTACTTC
TRBV28	12	-	TRBJ1-1	few	CASSLQNTEAFF	TGTGCCAGCAGTTTACAGAACACTGAAGCTTTCTTT
TRBV7-6	20	-	TRBJ1-1	-	CASSFLAPQGLRGLNTEAFF	TGTGCCAGCAGCTTCCTAGCCCCACAGGGTCTGAGGGGACTGAACACTGAAGCTTTCTTT
TRBV27	14	-	TRBJ1-2	-	CASSWAGPNYGYTF	TGTGCCAGCAGCTGGGCGGGACCTAACTATGGCTACACCTTC